A selection of T cell receptor beta chains follows, all from one sample in a study of PD-1 blockade in mismatch repair-deficient tumors. Generated by immunoSEQ multiplex PCR, the TCRdb table keeps only in-frame clones and is missing some. Here the sample spans tens of thousands of clones, 84% being singletons. The material was peripheral blood, obtained 2 weeks after starting pembrolizumab. The source of these receptors is an adult with mismatch repair-deficient cancer. CDR3s leave out the opening cysteine and the closing phenylalanine or tryptophan.

>TRBV21-1|TRBJ1-2
ASSRKTGEPHYGYT
>TRBV27|TRBJ2-3
ASKRGTDTQY
>TRBV10-3|TRBJ2-7
AIRDRGPNEQY
>TRBV5-4|TRBJ1-1
ASSFLNTEAF
>TRBV7-9|TRBJ2-2
ASAAGGTTGELF
>TRBV28|TRBJ2-1
ASSTGLAGVLAEQF
>TRBV5-6|TRBJ2-7
ASSSSYEQY
>TRBV7-9|TRBJ2-5
ASSFPPWSGSQETQY
>TRBV19|TRBJ2-6
ASSIDGDSSGANVLT
>TRBV29-1|TRBJ2-4
SVSVGLAKNIQY
>TRBV28|TRBJ2-3
ASSPRGNTQY
>TRBV5-4|TRBJ2-5
ASSQAKRDQETQY
>TRBV6-1|TRBJ2-7
ASSRDSGYEQY
>TRBV2|TRBJ1-2
ASSWDRGSVYGYT
>TRBV30|TRBJ2-7
AWRVLGERSYEQY
>TRBV9|TRBJ2-7
ASSVDPGSSYEQY
>TRBV14|TRBJ2-3
ASSQSGTRGTQY
>TRBV5-1|TRBJ2-6
ASSSGTGYSGANVLT
>TRBV10-1|TRBJ2-1
ACSGSGAYNEQF
>TRBV4-3|TRBJ2-2
ASSQEGGRSGELF
>TRBV15|TRBJ1-3
ATSRDLKGNTIY
>TRBV6-1|TRBJ2-7
ASGAGGEQY
>TRBV7-2|TRBJ2-3
ASSLAQARGTDTQY
>TRBV4-3|TRBJ2-1
ASSQGTSGGYNEQF
>TRBV6-4|TRBJ2-2
ASSDSTSSTGELF
>TRBV5-4|TRBJ2-7
ASSLFSSVRGSSYEQY
>TRBV4-2|TRBJ1-2
ASSQDAGYNYGYT
>TRBV2|TRBJ1-4
ASSEALDSEKLF
>TRBV28|TRBJ1-5
ASSPQGLGNQPQH
>TRBV7-9|TRBJ2-3
ASSRGQSTDTQY
>TRBV18|TRBJ2-6
ASSRSGGEANVLT
>TRBV7-9|TRBJ2-2
ASSPRSSGGWTGELF
>TRBV4-1|TRBJ2-1
ASSHPYDRAHEQF
>TRBV4-1|TRBJ2-3
ASSPHPGLAQSDTQY
>TRBV5-5|TRBJ2-7
ASSLIPGHEQY
>TRBV28|TRBJ1-1
AIIGTEAF
>TRBV7-9|TRBJ2-2
ASSVDRVDYRELF